Below, 9 T cell receptor beta chains from the same sample are listed, as sequenced in a study of PD-L1 blockade in urothelial cancer. Method: immunoSEQ multiplex PCR; TCRdb's copy keeps in-frame clones and lacks some. The sample contains tens of thousands of clones, around 87% of which appear only once. The specimen was PBMCs, collected around atezolizumab (anti-PD-L1) treatment. Receptors originate from a man between 45 and 60 years old with urothelial cancer.

CDR3 DNA: TGTGCCAGCAGCCATCCTAGCGGGGGCTTCCAAGAGACCCAGTACTTC. This codes for CASSHPSGGFQETQYF. The chain joins TRBV5-4 to TRBJ2-5; 10 nucleotides match TRBD2. The CDR3 extends over 16 amino acids. Looked up from germline, CDR1 is SGHNT and CDR2 is YYREEE (reference sequence). The V and J ends lost 4 bases and 1 base, in that order; junction bases with no gene match: 7. The complete variable domain, with remaining parts taken from reference TRBV5-4 and TRBJ2-5, reads ETGVTQSPTHLIKTRGQQVTLRCSSQSGHNTVSWYQQALGQGPQFIFQYYREEENGRGNFPPRFSGLQFPNYSSELNVNALELDDSALYLCASSHPSGGFQETQYFGPGTRLLVL.

For the CDR3, the DNA is TGTGCCAGCTGGGGGGTAGTCCCCTACAATGAGCAGTTCTTC. Translating it yields CASWGVVPYNEQFF. This chain uses TRBV2 with TRBJ2-1; D is possibly TRBD2 (6 bases). The CDR3 contains 14 residues. Germline CDR1 reads SNHLY; CDR2 reads FYNNEI. Trimming pared 8 bases from V and 2 bases from J, leaving 13 bases between.

This chain uses TRBV19 with TRBJ1-1; 7 positions match TRBD1. V shed 5 bases and J 0 bases; nucleotides not matched to a gene: 6. The germline CDR1 and CDR2 sequences are LNHDA and SQIVND (reference sequence). This CDR3 has 15 amino acids. For the CDR3, the DNA is TGTGCCAGTAGTGGGAGAGGGGGCATGAACACTGAAGCTTTCTTT. Its translation is CASSGRGGMNTEAFF. The full variable domain, rest sourced from reference TRBV19 and TRBJ1-1, is DGGITQSPKYLFRKEGQNVTLSCEQNLNHDAMYWYRQDPGQGLRLIYYSQIVNDFQKGDIAEGYSVSREKKESFPLTVTSAQKNPTAFYLCASSGRGGMNTEAFFGQGTRLTVV.

The chain is built from TRBV10-3 and TRBJ1-3; D is unclear. V was clipped by 3 bases and J by 0 bases, with 12 bases between them. The CDR3 loop spans 16 amino acids. Germline V gene data show CDR1 as ENHRY and CDR2 as SYGVKD. CDR3 sequence reads: CAISDRRATSGNTIYF. The DNA for the CDR3 is TGTGCCATCAGTGACAGGAGGGCCACCTCTGGAAACACCATATATTTT.

A few counts support this clone. The rearrangement uses TRBV19 and TRBJ2-2, with D unclear. Trimming removed 4 bases at V and 4 bases at J, with 10 bases between. The CDR3 consists of 14 residues. Germline loops: CDR1 LNHDA, CDR2 SQIVND (reference sequence). The CDR3 DNA reads TGTGCCAGTAGTACCCAGAGGATCACCGGGGAGCTGTTTTTT. The encoded protein is CASSTQRITGELFF.

CDR3 nucleotides: TGCGCCAGCAGCCCGGACAGTTCCTACGAGCAGTACTTC. The encoded protein is CASSPDSSYEQYF. The chain uses TRBV5-1 and TRBJ2-7; TRBD1 might be the D (6 bases). In germline, CDR1 is SGHRS, CDR2 YFSETQ. The V end lost 4 bases, the J end lost 1 base, and 9 bases lay between the germline ends. CDR3 length: 13 residues.

The CDR3 spells CASSLILAGTGELFF. Here the CDR3 DNA reads TGCGCCAGCAGCTTGATTTTAGCGGGAACCGGGGAGCTGTTTTTT. The chain employs TRBV5-1 and TRBJ2-2; 8 positions match TRBD2. The CDR3 loop spans 15 amino acids. The germline V gene encodes CDR1 SGHRS and CDR2 YFSETQ. V dropped 1 base and J dropped 5; count of bases not matched to a gene: 4. The full variable domain, with the rest looked up from reference TRBV5-1 and TRBJ2-2, is KAGVTQTPRYLIKTRGQQVTLSCSPISGHRSVSWYQQTPGQGLQFLFEYFSETQRNKGNFPGRFSGRQFSNSRSEMNVSTLELGDSALYLCASSLILAGTGELFFGEGSRLTVL.

This clone was counted only a few times. CDR3 bases: TGTGCCAGTACTGCGGGCAATGGTAATTCACCCCTCCACTTT. It yields the protein CASTAGNGNSPLHF. This chain connects TRBV25-1 to TRBJ1-6; D is undetermined. Deletions cut 9 bases from V and 6 bases from J, with 15 bases between. CDR3 length: 14 residues. CDR1 MGHDK and CDR2 SYGVNS come from the germline V gene.

The V gene is TRBV25-1, the J gene TRBJ2-7, with TRBD1 as a possible D gene (5 bases). CDR1 is MGHDK, CDR2 SYGVNS, per germline. Trimming removed 1 base at V and 2 bases at J, with 12 bases between. This CDR3 has 15 residues. The CDR3: CASSESETVTYEQYF. The CDR3, as DNA: TGTGCCAGCAGTGAATCGGAGACAGTGACCTACGAGCAGTACTTC.